This T cell receptor beta chain was captured by sequencing in a study of beta chain features in type 1 diabetes. The isolated RNA, all of it, was reverse transcribed, so expressed TCRB transcripts were what got sequenced. The data were produced by immunoSEQ multiplex PCR, yet TCRdb's version contains in-frame clones alone and is incomplete. The data hold hundreds of thousands of clones, with around 15% observed a single time. As to this clone: Its specificity is not known.

V was shortened by 2 bases and J by 7 bases, with 6 bases between the two germline ends. CDR1 and CDR2 (germline): SGHTA, FQGNSA. CDR3 length: 12 amino acids. Study-level points and caveats: TCRB CDR3 length was moderately but significantly reduced in all four CD4+ subsets of Type 1 diabetes patients.

The sample comprised naive CD4+ T cells from blood. The chain uses TRBV7-2 and TRBJ1-5; D uncertain. This receptor was taken from a man between 18 and 29 years old with type 1 diabetes. The CDR3 protein is CASSLPWQPQHF. The CDR3 region has the DNA TGTGCCAGCAGCTTACCGTGGCAGCCCCAGCATTTT.